This TCR beta chain came from a study of T cell changes during pregnancy in multiple sclerosis. Assay used: immunoSEQ multiplex PCR; TCRdb lists only in-frame clones, some missing. The data show over 50,000 clones, about nine tenths seen once. The sample was CD4+ T cells from peripheral blood mononuclear cells, taken in the third trimester of pregnancy. The TCR originated in a female donor with multiple sclerosis, enrolled in a pregnancy study.

The CDR3 protein is CASSLMGQGWEPQHF. For the CDR3, the DNA is TGTGCCAGCAGCTTGATGGGGCAGGGGTGGGAGCCCCAGCATTTT. The V and J genes are TRBV5-6 and TRBJ1-5; maybe TRBD1 (6 bases). Germline CDR1 SGHDT, CDR2 YYEEEE. V dropped 1 base and J dropped 8 bases, with 16 bases sitting between them. The CDR3 extends over 15 amino acids.